The T cell receptor (beta chain) described here comes from a study of blood T cell repertoires in COVID-19. On the study more broadly: Researchers got acute and convalescent COVID-19 samples from the United States, Italy and Spain. PBMCs, B-cell-depleted T cells, or T cells were the source of the cDNA or gDNA that made up the material.

Per the germline V gene, CDR1 is SNHLY and CDR2 is FYNNEI. The CDR3 covers 15 residues. The germline V and J ends were trimmed by 7 bases and 6 bases, with 19 bases remaining between them. Data came from immunoSEQ multiplex PCR; TCRdb stores just in-frame clones and leaves some out. The data hold about 360,000 clones, with roughly 86% observed a single time. The sequenced sample consisted of peripheral blood. The chain employs TRBV2 and TRBJ2-1; possible D gene TRBD1, 6 bases. The receptor was derived from a human donor with acute or convalescent COVID-19. The donor label of this sample is uncertain. CDR3 sequence: CASTVQGQGTNEQFF. CDR3 bases: TGTGCCAGCACCGTTCAGGGGCAGGGAACCAATGAGCAGTTCTTC.